The T cell receptor (beta chain) under discussion was sequenced for a study of T-cell reconstitution after alpha-beta-depleted transplantation in children (dated by TCRdb to the mid-2010s). In the study overall: The study quantitatively tracked T-cell immune reconstitution after TCRalphabeta/CD19-depleted allogeneic hematopoietic cell transplantation in children using TCR repertoire profiling.

Reading the label with the study, this specimen's treatment or condition is: allogeneic hematopoietic cell transplantation with graft depleted of TCRalphabeta T cells and CD19 B cells. The children who served as transplant recipients had been given grafts of TCRalphabeta/CD19-depleted allogeneic hematopoietic cells. As regards this clonotype: It has no known antigen specificity. No much larger clone is present one base from it, and per-base qualities are unavailable.

V is clipped by 2 bases and J by 4 bases, and the sequence between their germline boundaries is 16 bases long. Taken from the germline V gene, the CDR1 and CDR2 loops are SNHLY and FYNNEI. The CDR3 goes from the cysteine to the phenylalanine over 16 residues. The entry retains the CDR3 DNA only, 48 bases that are in frame from base 1. The library was obtained by PCR. Instrument used: Illumina HiSeq 2500. Molecular barcoding was employed in the preparation of TCR libraries, with unique molecular identifiers being used to normalize TCRbeta repertoire quantification. TCRdb reprocessed the public reads (quality trimming at Q25 with fastp, clone calling with MiXCR) and kept in-frame beta chains. CDR3 protein duplicates are merged, each entry listing the most common genes and DNA. Here the sample has around 210,000 distinct CDR3 sequences; approximately 7% occur a single time. Together, the top ten hold less than 7% of the sample.

Overall results and qualifications from the work: About two months after transplant, the apparently early recovery of alphabetaT-cell counts reportedly depended on just several hundred clones that had expanded rapidly and came from non-depleted graft cells. Over the following months the frequencies of hyperexpanded clones went down, and after one year T-cell counts and TCRbeta diversity were mostly credited to newly produced T cells. In some patients, the high TCRbeta diversity seen at day 60 was put down to recipient T cells and intrathymic progenitors that had survived conditioning.

The input for sequencing was PBMCs, taken before TCRalphabeta/CD19-depleted stem cell transplant. Recombination joined TRBV2 with TRBJ2-3, with the D call tentatively TRBD1 or TRBD2, each fitting 5 bases. This clonotype was sampled from a boy between 2 and 10 years old with acute lymphoblastic leukemia, due to receive a stem cell transplant. The CDR3 corresponds to CASSEYGQKRADTQYF. The sequence in DNA is TGTGCCAGCAGTGAATATGGACAAAAGAGGGCAGATACGCAGTATTTT.